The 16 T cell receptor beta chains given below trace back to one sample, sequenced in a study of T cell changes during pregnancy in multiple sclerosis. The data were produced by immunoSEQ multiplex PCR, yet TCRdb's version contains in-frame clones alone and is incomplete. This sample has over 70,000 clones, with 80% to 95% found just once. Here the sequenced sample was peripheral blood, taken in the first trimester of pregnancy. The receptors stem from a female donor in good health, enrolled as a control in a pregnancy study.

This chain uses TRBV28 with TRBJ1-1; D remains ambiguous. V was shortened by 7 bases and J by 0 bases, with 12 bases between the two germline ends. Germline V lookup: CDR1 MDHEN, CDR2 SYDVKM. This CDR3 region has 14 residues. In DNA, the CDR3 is TGTGCCAGCATTATCCCGGGATTGAACACTGAAGCTTTCTTT. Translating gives CASIIPGLNTEAFF.

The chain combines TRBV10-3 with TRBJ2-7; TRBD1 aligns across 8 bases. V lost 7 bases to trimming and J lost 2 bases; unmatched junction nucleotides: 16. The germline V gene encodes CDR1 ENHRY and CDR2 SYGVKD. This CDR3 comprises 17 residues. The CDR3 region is CAITAQSRTGLTYEQYF. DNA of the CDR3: TGTGCCATCACCGCCCAAAGCCGGACAGGGTTGACCTACGAGCAGTACTTC.

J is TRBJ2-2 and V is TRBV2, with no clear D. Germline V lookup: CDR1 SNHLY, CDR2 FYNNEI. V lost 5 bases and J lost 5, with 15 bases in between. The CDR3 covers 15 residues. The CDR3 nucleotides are TGTGCCAGCAGTTCCACTCACGCTTTAACCGGGGAGCTGTTTTTT. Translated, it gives CASSSTHALTGELFF.

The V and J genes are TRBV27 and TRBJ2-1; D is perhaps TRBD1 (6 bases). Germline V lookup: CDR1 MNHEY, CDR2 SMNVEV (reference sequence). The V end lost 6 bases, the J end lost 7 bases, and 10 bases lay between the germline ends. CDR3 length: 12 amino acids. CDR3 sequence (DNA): TGTGCCAGCAGCCGAGGACAGAATGAGCAGTTCTTC. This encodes CASSRGQNEQFF.

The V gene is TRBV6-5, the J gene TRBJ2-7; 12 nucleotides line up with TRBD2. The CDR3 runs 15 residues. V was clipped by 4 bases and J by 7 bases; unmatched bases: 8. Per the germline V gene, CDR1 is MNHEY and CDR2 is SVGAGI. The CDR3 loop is CASSLLAGGTAEQYF. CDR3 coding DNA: TGTGCCAGCAGTTTACTAGCGGGAGGAACGGCGGAGCAGTACTTC.

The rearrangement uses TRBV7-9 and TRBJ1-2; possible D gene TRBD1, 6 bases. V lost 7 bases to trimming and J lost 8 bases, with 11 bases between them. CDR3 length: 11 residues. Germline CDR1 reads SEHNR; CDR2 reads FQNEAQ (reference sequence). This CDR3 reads CASTPGGGYTF. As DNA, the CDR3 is TGTGCCAGCACTCCGGGGGGCGGCTACACCTTC.

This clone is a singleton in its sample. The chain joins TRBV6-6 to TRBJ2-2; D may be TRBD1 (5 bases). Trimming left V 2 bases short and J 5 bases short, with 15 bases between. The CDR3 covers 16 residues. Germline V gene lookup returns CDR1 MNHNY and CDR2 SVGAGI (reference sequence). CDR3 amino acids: CASSYPTLGQTGELFF. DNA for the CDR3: TGTGCCAGCAGTTACCCAACGTTGGGGCAAACCGGGGAGCTGTTTTTT.

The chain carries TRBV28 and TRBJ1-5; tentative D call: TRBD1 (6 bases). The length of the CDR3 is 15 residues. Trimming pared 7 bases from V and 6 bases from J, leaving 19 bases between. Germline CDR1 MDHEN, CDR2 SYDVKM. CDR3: CASILRGGWSQPQHF. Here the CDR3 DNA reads TGTGCCAGCATCCTAAGGGGGGGATGGAGTCAGCCCCAGCATTTT.

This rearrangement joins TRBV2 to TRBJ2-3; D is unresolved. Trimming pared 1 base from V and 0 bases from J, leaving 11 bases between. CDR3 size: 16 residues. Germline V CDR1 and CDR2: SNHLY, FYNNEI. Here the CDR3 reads CASSEVERPSTDTQYF. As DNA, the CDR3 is TGTGCCAGCAGTGAAGTGGAGCGTCCTAGCACAGATACGCAGTATTTT.

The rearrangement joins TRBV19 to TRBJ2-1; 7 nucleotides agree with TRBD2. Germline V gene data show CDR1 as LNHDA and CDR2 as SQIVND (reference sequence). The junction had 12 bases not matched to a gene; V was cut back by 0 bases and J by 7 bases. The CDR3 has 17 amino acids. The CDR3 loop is CASSIDLEGGPSNEQFF. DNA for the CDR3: TGTGCCAGTAGTATAGATCTGGAGGGAGGGCCCAGTAATGAGCAGTTCTTC.

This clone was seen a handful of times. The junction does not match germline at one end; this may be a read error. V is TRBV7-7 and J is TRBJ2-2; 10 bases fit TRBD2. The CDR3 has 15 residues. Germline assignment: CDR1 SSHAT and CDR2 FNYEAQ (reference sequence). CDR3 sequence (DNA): TGTGCTAGCAGCCCCGGACTAGCGGACACCGGGGAGCTGTTTTTT. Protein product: CASSPGLADTGELFF. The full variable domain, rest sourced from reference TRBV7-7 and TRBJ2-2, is GAGVSQSPRYKVTKRGQDVTLRCDPISSHATLYWYQQALGQGPEFLTYFNYEAQPDKSGLPSDRFSAERPEGSISTLTIQRTEQRDSAMYRCASSPGLADTGELFFGEGSRLTVL.

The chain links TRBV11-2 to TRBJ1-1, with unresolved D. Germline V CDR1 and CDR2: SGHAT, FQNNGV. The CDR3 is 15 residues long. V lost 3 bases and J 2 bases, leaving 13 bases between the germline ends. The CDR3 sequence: CASSLSTSLNTEAFF. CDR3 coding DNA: TGTGCCAGCAGCTTGTCAACATCTTTAAACACTGAAGCTTTCTTT.

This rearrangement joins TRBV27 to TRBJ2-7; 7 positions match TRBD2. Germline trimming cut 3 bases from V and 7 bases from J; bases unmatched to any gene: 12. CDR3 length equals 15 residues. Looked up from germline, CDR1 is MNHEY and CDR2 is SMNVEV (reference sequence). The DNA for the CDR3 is TGTGCCAGCAGTTTGGTAGGCGGGGGAGAGGAAGAGCAGTACTTC. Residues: CASSLVGGGEEEQYF.

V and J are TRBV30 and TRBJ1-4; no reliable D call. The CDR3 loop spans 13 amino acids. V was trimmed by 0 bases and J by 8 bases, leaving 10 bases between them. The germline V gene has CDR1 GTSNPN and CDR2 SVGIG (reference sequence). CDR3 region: CAWSVGTREKLFF. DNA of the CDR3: TGTGCCTGGAGTGTTGGCACGAGGGAAAAACTGTTTTTT.

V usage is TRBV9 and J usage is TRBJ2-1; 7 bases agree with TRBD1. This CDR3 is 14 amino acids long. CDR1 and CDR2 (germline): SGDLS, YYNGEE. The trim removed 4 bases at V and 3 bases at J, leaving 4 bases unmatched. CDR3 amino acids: CASSWDSDYNEQFF. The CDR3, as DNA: TGTGCCAGCAGCTGGGACAGCGACTACAATGAGCAGTTCTTC.

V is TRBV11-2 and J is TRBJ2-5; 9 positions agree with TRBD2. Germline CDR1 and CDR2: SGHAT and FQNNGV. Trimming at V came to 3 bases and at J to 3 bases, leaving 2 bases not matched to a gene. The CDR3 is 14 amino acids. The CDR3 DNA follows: TGTGCCAGCAGCTTTATAGCGGGAGAAGAGACCCAGTACTTC. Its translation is CASSFIAGEETQYF. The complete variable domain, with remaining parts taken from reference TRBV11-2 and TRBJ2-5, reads EAGVAQSPRYKIIEKRQSVAFWCNPISGHATLYWYQQILGQGPKLLIQFQNNGVVDDSQLPKDRFSAERLKGVDSTLKIQPAKLEDSAVYLCASSFIAGEETQYFGPGTRLLVL.